The 30 T cell receptor beta chains listed next were all sequenced from one sample in a study of tumor and adjacent non-tumor tissue in lung cancer. TCRbeta libraries were built with three rounds of nested PCR, modified from ARM-PCR. TCRdb re-derived calls from the multiplex PCR reads in MiXCR, one entry per CDR3 protein. The sample lists around 200,000 distinct CDR3 sequences, approximately 74% occurring once. The template was RNA from unsorted bulk tissue. The specimen was lung tumor tissue. These receptors were taken from a man aged 55 to 69 with non-small cell lung cancer.

This rearrangement joins TRBV6-2 or TRBV6-3 to TRBJ2-7; D not resolved. The CDR3 runs to 12 residues. V was pared by 6 bases and J by 5 bases, with 11 bases between. From germline, CDR1 is MNHEY and CDR2 SVGEGT. As DNA, the CDR3 is TGTGCCAGCAGCATCCGGCACGACGAGCAGTACTTC. Amino acids: CASSIRHDEQYF.

The chain has TRBV28 and TRBJ2-3, with TRBD2 as a possible D gene (6 bases). V was clipped by 8 bases and J by 2 bases, with 11 bases between them. The CDR3 is 13 amino acids. Germline values: CDR1 MDHEN, CDR2 SYDVKM. The CDR3 coding sequence is TGTGCCAGCTGGGCGGGGATCACAGATACGCAGTATTTT. Translated: CASWAGITDTQYF.

As for this clonotype: At one end the junction does not follow the germline gene, possibly because of a read error. The chain couples TRBV20-1 to TRBJ2-7; the match to TRBD2 covers 8 bases. Germline V gene data show CDR1 as DFQATT and CDR2 as SNEGSKA (reference sequence). The CDR3 totals 13 residues. The CDR3 nucleotides read TGCAGTGCTCACGGGGGGGCCTCCTACGAGCTGTACTTC. It yields the protein CSAHGGASYELYF.

This clonotype was recorded a few times. This may arise from a read error, as a much more abundant clone is one base away. This chain links TRBV10-1 with TRBJ2-3, with 10 bases identical to TRBD2. This CDR3 region has 16 residues. Looked up from germline, CDR1 is WNHNN and CDR2 is SYGVQD (reference sequence). CDR3 sequence (DNA): TGCGCCAGCAGTGAGACTAGCGGGACTGTCACAGGTACGCAGTATTTT. It yields the protein CASSETSGTVTGTQYF.

V and J are TRBV12-3 or TRBV12-4 and TRBJ1-2; perhaps TRBD1 as D (6 bases). The length of the CDR3 is 12 residues. The DNA of the CDR3 is TGTGCTAGCGGTCCGGGACACGGAGGCTACACCTTC. It is translated as CASGPGHGGYTF.

V and J are TRBV11-3 and TRBJ1-3; 7 positions agree with TRBD1. Germline values: CDR1 SGHNT, CDR2 YENEEA. The CDR3 totals 18 residues. With 7 bases clipped from V and 4 bases from J, the junction kept 19 bases outside the gene matches. The CDR3 protein is CASNPQTGIGGAGNTIYF. In nucleotides, the CDR3 is TGTGCCAGCAACCCACAAACCGGGATAGGGGGCGCCGGAAACACCATATATTTT.

The chain is built from TRBV10-3 and TRBJ1-5, with a possible D match to TRBD1 (5 bases). There are 15 residues in the CDR3. Trimming left V 4 bases short and J 3 bases short, with 13 bases between. In germline, CDR1 is ENHRY, CDR2 SYGVKD. The CDR3 here is CAISGGGGPNQPQHF. The CDR3, as DNA: TGTGCCATCAGTGGTGGGGGAGGCCCCAATCAGCCCCAGCATTTT.

With regard to this clonotype: One end of the junction is discordant with germline, which a read error may explain. This sequence joins TRBV6-1 and TRBJ1-5; D is unresolved. Looked up from germline, CDR1 is MNHNS and CDR2 is SASEGT. The CDR3 extends over 15 amino acids. The CDR3 nucleotides read TGTGCCAGCAGTCGGCCGGGTATTTCGGAGCAGCCCCATCATTTT. Translation: CASSRPGISEQPHHF.

The chain employs TRBV4-3 and TRBJ1-2, with 8 bases that match TRBD1. V shed 3 bases and J 7 bases; nucleotides not matched to a gene: 10. Per the germline V gene, CDR1 is LGHNA and CDR2 is YSLEER. The CDR3 has 15 residues. The CDR3 DNA is TGCGCCAGCAGCCATGATCAACGCAGGGGGCTTGGCTACACCTTC. It codes for CASSHDQRRGLGYTF.

Notes on this clonotype: Possible read error: a much larger clone is one base away. The chain combines TRBV4-2 with TRBJ2-7; perhaps D is TRBD1 or TRBD2 (5 bases each). The V gene lost 1 base and the J gene lost 6 bases, with 13 bases spanning the gap. The V gene's germline CDR1 is LGHNA and CDR2 YNFKEQ. The CDR3 spans 14 residues. Written as DNA, the CDR3 is TGTGCCAGCAGCCAAGTGGACACGGGAAGCGAGCAGTACTTC. Translation: CASSQVDTGSEQYF.

As concerns this clonotype: The missing conserved phenylalanine or tryptophan at the end of this CDR3 makes a read error likely. This chain connects TRBV6-5 to TRBJ2-6, with D possibly TRBD1 on 6 matching bases. The CDR3 is 17 residues long. Germline V gene data show CDR1 as MNHEY and CDR2 as SVGAGI. The CDR3 coding sequence is TGTGCCAGCAGTTTCTGGACAGTGGGCTCTGGGGACAACGTCCTGACTTTG. Translation gives CASSFWTVGSGDNVLTL.

As for this clonotype: This sequence may be a read error, since a much larger clone differs from it by one base. The genes are TRBV20-1 and TRBJ1-3, with TRBD1 as a possible D gene (5 bases). The CDR3 is made up of 14 amino acids. CDR1 is DFQATT, CDR2 SNEGSKA, per germline (reference sequence). Deletions cut 7 bases from V and 9 bases from J, with 22 bases between. In DNA, the CDR3 is TGCAGTGTCAACGCACTGGGAGGGGATATCACCATATATTTT. Encoded protein: CSVNALGGDITIYF.

This clonotype was picked up many times. This chain connects TRBV12-5 to TRBJ2-7; D is possibly TRBD1 (6 bases). Per germline, CDR1 LGHNT and CDR2 FRNRAP. There are 12 residues in the CDR3. V was pared by 5 bases and J by 3 bases, with 8 bases between. CDR3 residues: CASGEQGYEQYF. DNA for the CDR3: TGTGCTAGTGGTGAACAGGGCTACGAGCAGTACTTC.

With regard to this clonotype: At one end the junction does not follow the germline gene, possibly because of a read error. The rearrangement links TRBV20-1 to TRBJ2-7, with 7 bases identical to TRBD1. The germline CDR1 and CDR2 sequences are DFQATT and SNEGSKA (reference sequence). The CDR3 contains 15 residues. The DNA for the CDR3 is TGTAGTTCTAAGAAGGGGGCCCACTTCCCCTACGAGCAGTACTTC. Protein: CSSKKGAHFPYEQYF.

The chain employs TRBV25-1 and TRBJ2-7; D unresolved. In germline, CDR1 is MGHDK, CDR2 SYGVNS. The V gene lost 1 base and the J gene lost 7 bases, with 11 bases spanning the gap. CDR3 size: 13 residues. The CDR3 loop reads CASSESFGAEQYF. CDR3 DNA sequence: TGTGCCAGCAGTGAATCTTTTGGCGCGGAGCAGTACTTC.

Comment on this clonotype: One junction end disagrees with the germline gene, perhaps due to a read error. J is TRBJ1-2 and V is TRBV12-3 or TRBV12-4; D is unclear. This CDR3 contains 14 residues. The CDR3 nucleotides are TGCGCCAACAGTTTAGCTTTCCTAAGGATGGGCTACACCTTC. This gives the protein CANSLAFLRMGYTF.

V gene TRBV11-2 combines with J gene TRBJ2-7; the match to TRBD2 covers 7 bases. The CDR3 totals 17 residues. The V gene's germline CDR1 is SGHAT and CDR2 FQNNGV. Germline trimming cut 9 bases from V and 7 bases from J; bases unmatched to any gene: 24. The CDR3 nucleotides are TGTGCCAGTAGCCCCCTATCCTGGGCAGCGGGAACATATGAGCAGTACTTC. It yields the protein CASSPLSWAAGTYEQYF.

With regard to this clonotype: A read error may produce the germline difference seen at one junction end. V usage is TRBV24-1 and J usage is TRBJ2-2; perhaps D is TRBD1 or TRBD2 (5 bases each). Germline CDR1 and CDR2: KGHDR and SFDVKD. The CDR3 extends over 17 amino acids. The CDR3 DNA is TGTGCCACCAGTGGGTTAATGTTAGGTTCGGACACCGGGGAGCTGTTATTT. Residues: CATSGLMLGSDTGELLF.

A few counts support this clonotype. A much more abundant neighbour one base away suggests this may be a read error. In DNA form, the CDR3 reads TGTGCCAGCAGTTCGCTAGCAAGAGAGATCCAGTACTTC. The encoded protein is CASSSLAREIQYF. V and J are TRBV6-2 or TRBV6-3 and TRBJ2-5; a weak D match, TRBD2 (5 bases). Germline V gives CDR1 MNHEY, CDR2 SVGEGT. The CDR3 length is 13 residues.

The chain carries TRBV12-3 or TRBV12-4 and TRBJ2-3; 11 bases line up with TRBD2. The CDR3 spans 16 residues. The J segment lost 7 bases and the V segment lost 6 bases, leaving 12 bases of the junction unmatched. The CDR3, as DNA: TGTGCCAGCAGCCCTCTAGCGGGGGGAAGGACAAATACGCAGTATTTT. As protein: CASSPLAGGRTNTQYF.

The chain is built from TRBV30 and TRBJ1-4, with D tentatively TRBD1 (5 bases). The CDR3 loop spans 15 amino acids. Between the trimmed V and J ends, which lost 1 base and 8 bases, there was a span of 17 bases. CDR1 and CDR2 (germline): GTSNPN, SVGIG (reference sequence). CDR3: CAWSGHGGEGEKLFF. The CDR3 region has the DNA TGTGCCTGGAGTGGGCACGGGGGAGAAGGAGAAAAACTGTTTTTT.

As regards this clonotype: A much larger clone differs from this one at a single base, so this may be a read error. The conserved phenylalanine or tryptophan normally closing the CDR3 is absent here, so this likely arose from a read error. This rearrangement joins TRBV20-1 to TRBJ1-2, with 7 positions matching TRBD1. The V segment lost 6 bases and the J segment 9 bases; nucleotides outside the gene matches: 13. Germline CDR1 is DFQATT and CDR2 is SNEGSKA (reference sequence). This CDR3 region has 13 residues. CDR3 nucleotide sequence: TGCAGTGCCGGTATACCGGGACAGACGAGCTACACCTCC. It codes for CSAGIPGQTSYTS.

This clonotype has only a few counts. This rearrangement joins TRBV6-2 or TRBV6-3 to TRBJ2-7; 9 positions match TRBD2. The CDR3 contains 14 residues. Germline CDR1 reads MNHEY; CDR2 reads SVGEGT. V was clipped by 9 bases and J by 3 bases; unmatched bases: 9. CDR3 coding DNA: TGTGCCAGTCGAATTAGCGGGAGTAGCTACGAGCAGTACTTC. Amino acids: CASRISGSSYEQYF.

The V call is TRBV4-2, the J call TRBJ2-1; D gene uncertain. Germline V gives CDR1 LGHNA, CDR2 YNFKEQ. The CDR3 loop spans 13 amino acids. The V end was cut by 4 bases, the J end by 7 bases, with 11 bases between. CDR3 protein: CASSPYMKNEQFF. DNA for the CDR3: TGTGCCAGCAGCCCTTATATGAAGAATGAGCAGTTCTTC.

This clonotype is a singleton in its sample. This could be a read error, since a much larger clone is one nucleotide away. The chain joins TRBV28 to TRBJ2-4, with D perhaps assigned TRBD1 or TRBD2 (5 bases each). Germline V gene lookup returns CDR1 MDHEN and CDR2 SYDVKM. The CDR3 is 15 residues long. V was cut by 4 bases and J by 5 bases, with 15 bases left in between. In DNA, the CDR3 is TGTGCCAGCAGTTCCTCCGGGGCAGGAGAAAACATTCAGTACTTC. Translating it yields CASSSSGAGENIQYF.

The chain joins TRBV6-1 to TRBJ2-3, with 9 bases identical to TRBD1. The CDR3 is 15 amino acids. The germline CDR1 and CDR2 sequences are MNHNS and SASEGT. V gave up 7 bases and J gave up 4 bases; unmatched junction bases: 9. The CDR3 region is CASIDQGQGADTQYF. The CDR3 DNA reads as TGTGCCAGCATTGACCAGGGACAGGGAGCAGATACGCAGTATTTT.

The rearrangement links TRBV24-1 to TRBJ2-5, with D perhaps being TRBD1 or TRBD2 (6 bases each). The V and J ends lost 4 bases and 5 bases respectively, with 10 bases between them. This CDR3 comprises 13 residues. CDR1 is KGHDR and CDR2 is SFDVKD in the germline V gene. DNA of the CDR3: TGTGCCACCAGTGAGGGGGCGGGGGAGACCCAGTACTTC. This sequence encodes CATSEGAGETQYF.

This clonotype was observed once. Its ends do not fully match the called genes, so a read error is possible. V and J are TRBV4-3 and TRBJ1-5; D may be TRBD1 (5 bases). In germline, CDR1 is LGHNA, CDR2 YSLEER. There are 15 residues in the CDR3. Here the CDR3 reads CASSIEGEGSQPQHF. The CDR3 nucleotides read TGCGCCAGCAGCATAGAGGGAGAGGGGAGTCAGCCTCAGCATTTT.

Note on this clonotype: The junction shows a germline mismatch at one end, possibly a read error. The CDR3 here is CASKFGSTETTGELSF. The CDR3 DNA sequence: TGTGCCAGCAAGTTCGGGTCAACAGAGACCACAGGGGAGCTGTCTTTT. This sequence joins TRBV6-5 and TRBJ2-2; 7 nucleotides align to TRBD1. The CDR3 sequence is 16 residues long. In germline, CDR1 is MNHEY, CDR2 SVGAGI.

The genes are TRBV29-1 and TRBJ2-2; 9 bases agree with TRBD1. Germline V gene lookup returns CDR1 SQVTM and CDR2 ANQGSEA. CDR3 size: 14 residues. V lost 6 bases and J lost 2; bases outside the gene matches: 4. This CDR3 reads CSVEGQGNTGELFF. The CDR3 DNA reads TGCAGCGTAGAGGGACAGGGTAACACCGGGGAGCTGTTTTTT.